These 9 T cell receptor beta chains came from one sample sequenced in a study of blood T cell repertoires in COVID-19. Some clones are missing from TCRdb's copy, which holds only in-frame ones; the method was immunoSEQ multiplex PCR. The sample lists 120,000 or so clones, approximately 85% seen once, with roughly an eighth in the top ten. The sequencing input was peripheral blood. The receptors stem from a human donor in a cohort sampled during active COVID-19.

The chain links TRBV4-1 to TRBJ2-2; TRBD2 aligns across 10 bases. The CDR3 covers 15 residues. Germline CDR1 and CDR2: MGHRA and YSYEKL. CDR3 sequence reads: CRSGGEFPYTGELFF. The CDR3 DNA reads as TGCCGCAGCGGGGGGGAGTTCCCCTATACCGGGGAGCTGTTTTTT.

The chain uses TRBV28 and TRBJ2-2; 13 positions agree with TRBD2. The CDR3 is made up of 18 amino acids. With 1 base clipped from V and 8 bases from J, the junction kept 10 bases outside the gene matches. Per the germline V gene, CDR1 is MDHEN and CDR2 is SYDVKM. The CDR3 loop is CASSLSPGLAGPWGELFF. CDR3 DNA: TGTGCCAGCAGTTTATCCCCGGGACTAGCGGGGCCGTGGGGGGAGCTGTTTTTT.

This chain links TRBV6-5 with TRBJ1-1, with D perhaps TRBD1 (5 bases). V dropped 7 bases and J dropped 5 bases, with 8 bases sitting between them. This CDR3 is 11 amino acids long. CDR1 and CDR2 from the germline V gene are MNHEY and SVGAGI. The CDR3 DNA reads TGTGCCAGCAACTCAGGGACTGAAGCTTTCTTT. It translates to CASNSGTEAFF.

This sequence joins TRBV27 and TRBJ1-5, with 8 bases identical to TRBD1. This CDR3 has 14 residues. Germline trimming cut 4 bases from V and 6 bases from J; bases unmatched to any gene: 5. From germline, CDR1 is MNHEY and CDR2 SMNVEV (reference sequence). In DNA, the CDR3 is TGTGCCAGCAGTTACACAGGGGGTGGTCAGCCCCAGCATTTT. Protein product: CASSYTGGGQPQHF.

V is TRBV10-3 and J is TRBJ2-5, with 7 nucleotides matching TRBD1. Germline loops: CDR1 ENHRY, CDR2 SYGVKD. The V segment lost 0 bases and the J segment 4 bases; nucleotides outside the gene matches: 5. There are 15 residues in the CDR3. The CDR3 is CAISESVRQGETQYF. CDR3 in DNA: TGTGCCATCAGTGAGTCCGTCCGACAGGGAGAGACCCAGTACTTC.

The CDR3 loop is CASSLGVLANTGELFF. For the CDR3, the DNA is TGTGCCAGCAGCTTAGGAGTACTAGCGAACACCGGGGAGCTGTTTTTT. The V call is TRBV7-2, the J call TRBJ2-2; tentative D call: TRBD2 (5 bases). V lost 1 base, J lost 0 bases, and 9 bases lay in between. CDR3 size: 16 residues. CDR1 is SGHTA, CDR2 FQGNSA, per germline.

The chain is built from TRBV3-1 (or the pseudogene TRBV3-2) and TRBJ1-2, with D perhaps matching TRBD1 (6 bases). Per the germline V gene, CDR1 is LGHDT and CDR2 is YNNKEL (reference sequence). V was trimmed by 3 bases and J by 7 bases, leaving 15 bases between them. The CDR3 runs 14 residues. CDR3 sequence: CASSQSGGDGGYTF. CDR3 coding DNA: TGTGCCAGCAGCCAGTCGGGGGGCGATGGTGGCTACACCTTC.

V usage is TRBV5-4 and J usage is TRBJ2-5; D is perhaps TRBD1 (6 bases). CDR1 is SGHNT and CDR2 is YYREEE in the germline V gene (reference sequence). The CDR3 totals 14 residues. V was cut by 4 bases and J by 1 base, with 11 bases left in between. The CDR3 DNA reads as TGTGCCAGCAGCCGGACGGACAGCCAAGAGACCCAGTACTTC. The encoded protein is CASSRTDSQETQYF. The full variable domain, rest sourced from reference TRBV5-4 and TRBJ2-5, is ETGVTQSPTHLIKTRGQQVTLRCSSQSGHNTVSWYQQALGQGPQFIFQYYREEENGRGNFPPRFSGLQFPNYSSELNVNALELDDSALYLCASSRTDSQETQYFGPGTRLLVL.

The V call is TRBV5-1, the J call TRBJ1-1; D is unresolved. This CDR3 is built from 14 residues. Germline-derived CDR1 and CDR2 are SGHRS and YFSETQ. V was shortened by 3 bases and J by 0 bases, with 9 bases between the two germline ends. The CDR3 loop is CASSSLGVNTEAFF. In DNA, the CDR3 is TGCGCCAGCAGCTCCCTGGGAGTGAACACTGAAGCTTTCTTT.